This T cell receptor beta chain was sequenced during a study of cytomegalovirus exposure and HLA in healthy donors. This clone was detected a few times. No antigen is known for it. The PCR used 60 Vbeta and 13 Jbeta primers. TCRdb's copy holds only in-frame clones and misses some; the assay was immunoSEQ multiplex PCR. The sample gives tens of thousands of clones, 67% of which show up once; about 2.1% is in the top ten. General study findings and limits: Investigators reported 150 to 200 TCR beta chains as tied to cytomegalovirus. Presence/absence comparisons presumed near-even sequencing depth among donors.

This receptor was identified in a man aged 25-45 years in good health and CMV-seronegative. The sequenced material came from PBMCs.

In DNA, the CDR3 is TGTGCCAGTAGTATATCCAGAACTGGAAACACCATATATTTT. It specifies CASSISRTGNTIYF. This chain joins TRBV19 and TRBJ1-3; D gene unclear. This CDR3 contains 14 residues. The V and J ends lost 2 bases and 2 bases respectively, with 7 bases between them. CDR1 and CDR2 (germline): LNHDA, SQIVND (reference sequence).